These 14 T cell receptor beta chains were all obtained from the same sample, sequenced in a study of T-cell memory formation after mild COVID-19. MiXCR, run by TCRdb on the 5' RACE reads, gives a single entry per CDR3 protein. The sample has some 300,000 distinct CDR3 sequences, roughly a fifth seen once. The source material was PBMCs or a T cell subset sorted from them (not recorded which). The receptors derive from a man between 18 and 29 years old who had mild COVID-19 (a few samples of this study predate the infection). Cell type and time point are not known.

The rearrangement joins TRBV7-3 to TRBJ2-3, with 8 bases identical to TRBD2. V shed 5 bases, J shed 6 bases, and the junction held 10 bases outside the gene matches. From germline, CDR1 is SGHTA and CDR2 FQGTGA. CDR3 length: 15 residues. The CDR3 region is CASSPSGGGSDTQYF. DNA for the CDR3: TGTGCCAGCAGCCCGAGCGGGGGAGGGTCGGATACGCAGTATTTT.

This clonotype was observed at least ten times. The germline gene is not matched at one end of the junction; a read error may be the cause. V and J are TRBV29-1 and TRBJ2-3, with TRBD2 matching 10 bases. Per the germline V gene, CDR1 is SQVTM and CDR2 is ANQGSEA. The CDR3 length is 13 residues. CDR3 residues: CSVEAGGKDTQYF. Written as DNA, the CDR3 is TGCAGCGTGGAAGCGGGGGGGAAAGATACGCAGTATTTT.

In this sample, this clonotype turned up many times. This chain uses TRBV7-8 with TRBJ2-3; D remains unclear. CDR3 length: 12 residues. CDR1 and CDR2 (germline): SGHVS, FQNEAQ. V was cut by 0 bases and J by 7 bases, with 5 bases left in between. In DNA form, the CDR3 reads TGTGCCAGCAGCTTAGCGCCTAATACGCAGTATTTT. Residues: CASSLAPNTQYF.

The chain combines TRBV7-6 with TRBJ2-3, with 8 bases identical to TRBD2. This CDR3 contains 16 residues. Looked up from germline, CDR1 is SGHVS and CDR2 is FNYEAQ. V was pared by 5 bases and J by 2 bases, with 9 bases of the junction left unmatched. CDR3 coding DNA: TGTGCCAGCAGCACCCTCCCAGCGGGGGTCACAGATACGCAGTATTTT. As protein: CASSTLPAGVTDTQYF.

This clonotype has just one count. The chain combines TRBV10-2 with TRBJ2-2; D is unresolved. The germline gives CDR1 WSHSY, CDR2 SAAADI. The CDR3 spans 11 residues. V was pared by 6 bases and J by 5 bases, with 4 bases between. CDR3 nucleotide sequence: TGCGCCAGCAGAATGACCGGGGAGCTGTTTTTT. This codes for CASRMTGELFF.

The chain uses TRBV6-4 and TRBJ2-3; 10 nucleotides agree with TRBD2. Germline trimming cut 2 bases from V and 2 bases from J; bases unmatched to any gene: 7. The length of the CDR3 is 17 residues. The V gene's germline CDR1 is MRHNA and CDR2 SNTAGT. CDR3 loop: CASSDQPSGGPTDTQYF. Written as DNA, the CDR3 is TGTGCCAGCAGTGACCAGCCTAGCGGGGGACCCACAGATACGCAGTATTTT.

This clonotype was counted between two and nine times. The chain carries TRBV7-9 and TRBJ1-4; no definite D call. Germline-derived CDR1 and CDR2 are SEHNR and FQNEAQ (reference sequence). The V and J ends lost 2 bases and 8 bases respectively, with 12 bases between them. This CDR3 is built from 14 residues. The CDR3 nucleotides are TGTGCCAGCAGCTTAAGGACGAATAAGGAAAAACTGTTTTTT. It codes for CASSLRTNKEKLFF.

V gene TRBV4-2 combines with J gene TRBJ2-3; 10 bases map to TRBD2. Germline V gene sequence: CDR1 LGHNA, CDR2 YNFKEQ. V was clipped by 3 bases and J by 8 bases; unmatched bases: 8. This CDR3 has 15 residues. The chain's CDR3 is CASSQEAGGPGTQYF. For the CDR3, the DNA is TGTGCCAGCAGCCAGGAAGCGGGGGGGCCAGGTACGCAGTATTTT.

This clonotype was picked up a small number of times. The rearrangement uses TRBV10-3 and TRBJ1-1; no definite D call. Deletions cut 6 bases from V and 5 bases from J, with 19 bases between. The CDR3 contains 15 residues. The V gene's germline CDR1 is ENHRY and CDR2 SYGVKD. In nucleotides, the CDR3 is TGTGCCATCAGGAATACAAAAAACCCAGTGACTGAAGCTTTCTTT. Residues: CAIRNTKNPVTEAFF.

This clonotype was observed a few times. This chain uses TRBV5-1 with TRBJ2-2, with D maybe TRBD2 (5 bases). V was trimmed by 0 bases and J by 1 base, leaving 13 bases between them. Germline V gene sequence: CDR1 SGHRS, CDR2 YFSETQ. The CDR3 totals 17 residues. Written as DNA, the CDR3 is TGCGCCAGCAGCTTGGACGGAGGTCGATTGAACACCGGGGAGCTGTTTTTT. This translates into CASSLDGGRLNTGELFF.

As for this clonotype: Germline and junction disagree at one end, which may indicate a read error. This chain connects TRBV30 to TRBJ1-1; no definite D call. Looked up from germline, CDR1 is GTSNPN and CDR2 is SVGIG (reference sequence). CDR3 length equals 14 residues. CDR3 nucleotide sequence: TGTGACTGGAGTGAGGGCGTCGGTGGGGCTGAAGCTTTCTTT. This codes for CDWSEGVGGAEAFF.

This clonotype turned up a few times. Mismatch with germline at one junction end may stem from a read error. The chain combines TRBV19 with TRBJ1-2, with D uncertain. The CDR3 spans 14 residues. Germline CDR1 is LNHDA and CDR2 is SQIVND (reference sequence). The CDR3 sequence: CVSGQKKDSYGYTF. The CDR3 coding sequence is TGTGTCAGTGGGCAGAAAAAAGACTCCTATGGCTACACCTTC.

A single count supports this clonotype. DNA of the CDR3: TGTGCCAGCAGCCAAGACGGTGGAAGGGATACGCAGTATTTT. It is translated as CASSQDGGRDTQYF. The chain employs TRBV4-2 and TRBJ2-3; D uncertain. V lost 0 bases, J lost 6 bases, and 10 bases lay in between. CDR3 length equals 14 residues. Germline CDR1 reads LGHNA; CDR2 reads YNFKEQ.

V is TRBV27 and J is TRBJ2-5, with 8 bases matching TRBD1. This CDR3 has 16 residues. V gave up 6 bases and J gave up 2 bases; unmatched junction bases: 11. Germline loops: CDR1 MNHEY, CDR2 SMNVEV (reference sequence). The CDR3 region is CASSQGWDRIQETQYF. CDR3 coding DNA: TGTGCCAGCAGCCAAGGGTGGGACAGGATTCAAGAGACCCAGTACTTC.